The TCR beta chain under discussion was sequenced for a study of OX40 agonist ivuxolimab in advanced cancers. Study overall: Aged roughly 20 to 79 with a mean of 60 years, they were about 80% male. General study findings and limits: Among the lowest peripheral clonal expansion occurred in 0.1-3.0 mg/kg partial responders.

Profiled with immunoSEQ multiplex PCR; TCRdb holds only in-frame clones, not every one. Among around 45,000 clones listed, 85% to 90% were seen once. Turning to this clone: Its antigen is unidentified.

Trimming at V came to 5 bases and at J to 0 bases, leaving 3 bases not matched to a gene. Germline CDR1 MDHEN, CDR2 SYDVKM. The CDR3 covers 14 residues. The chain joins TRBV28 to TRBJ1-1; 7 bases map to TRBD1. The receptor's source is an adult with an advanced solid tumor such as melanoma, head and neck, liver or kidney cancer. The source was CD4+ or CD8+ T cells sorted from blood, collected in a trial of the OX40 agonist ivuxolimab. The CDR3 here is CASSMGTVNTEAFF. CDR3 sequence (DNA): TGTGCCAGCAGTATGGGGACAGTGAACACTGAAGCTTTCTTT.